Listed below are T cell receptor beta chains from one sample, sequenced in a study of T cells after posttransplantation cyclophosphamide. Profiled with immunoSEQ multiplex PCR; TCRdb holds only in-frame clones, not every one. This table holds 8,000 to 10,000 clones, roughly nine tenths found once. The specimen comprised PBMCs, sampled around 440 days after allogeneic stem cell transplant with calcineurin inhibitor and methotrexate. The origin of the receptors is a male patient in his 50s who received an allogeneic stem cell transplant from an unrelated donor, was CMV-positive, and had chronic GVHD only. Some T cells may be supplied by the graft donor. Both conserved end residues are part of each CDR3. Fields, in order: V gene, D gene, clone size, J gene, CDR3 DNA, CDR3 protein. D genes are given only for firm matches. Clone size is given for some rows only: seen once, a few or many times, or a class if the clone is expanded.

V gene: TRBV11-1; D gene: TRBD1; clone size: NA; J gene: TRBJ2-7; CDR3 DNA: TGTGCCAGCAGCTTAGGACAGGGTCTTTTCTACGAGCAGTACTTC; CDR3 protein: CASSLGQGLFYEQYF
V gene: TRBV15; D gene: TRBD1; clone size: NA; J gene: TRBJ1-1; CDR3 DNA: TGTGCCACCAGCACATCTAATCAGGGGGCGAACACTGAAGCTTTCTTT; CDR3 protein: CATSTSNQGANTEAFF
V gene: TRBV27; D gene: NA; clone size: NA; J gene: TRBJ2-7; CDR3 DNA: TGTGCCAGCGGATCGTCCGGGTACTACGAGCAGTACTTC; CDR3 protein: CASGSSGYYEQYF
V gene: TRBV2; D gene: TRBD1; clone size: NA; J gene: TRBJ2-3; CDR3 DNA: TGTGCCAGCAGTGCCCGACAGGGGCGAATTACAGATACGCAGTATTTT; CDR3 protein: CASSARQGRITDTQYF
V gene: TRBV5-5; D gene: NA; clone size: NA; J gene: TRBJ1-2; CDR3 DNA: TGTGCCAGCAGCCCGGTGGTTGACTATGGCTACACCTTC; CDR3 protein: CASSPVVDYGYTF
V gene: TRBV9; D gene: TRBD2; clone size: NA; J gene: TRBJ2-3; CDR3 DNA: TGTGCCCGCAGCGTACTAGCGGCGAACACAGATACGCAGTATTTT; CDR3 protein: CARSVLAANTDTQYF
V gene: TRBV5-5; D gene: TRBD1; clone size: NA; J gene: TRBJ2-2; CDR3 DNA: TGTGCCAGCAGCTCTGGACAGGGGGCGATCGGGGAGCTGTTTTTT; CDR3 protein: CASSSGQGAIGELFF
V gene: TRBV19; D gene: TRBD1; clone size: NA; J gene: TRBJ1-1; CDR3 DNA: TGTGCCAGTAGCCTTGACAGGGTGAACACTGAAGCTTTCTTT; CDR3 protein: CASSLDRVNTEAFF
V gene: TRBV4-2; D gene: TRBD1; clone size: NA; J gene: TRBJ2-1; CDR3 DNA: TGTGCCAGCAGCCCCGGACAGGGAAGTTGGAGTGAGCAGTTCTTC; CDR3 protein: CASSPGQGSWSEQFF
V gene: TRBV6-5; D gene: NA; clone size: NA; J gene: TRBJ2-7; CDR3 DNA: TGTGCCAGCAGTTACGGCAGACACTACGAGCAGTACTTC; CDR3 protein: CASSYGRHYEQYF
V gene: TRBV9; D gene: NA; clone size: NA; J gene: TRBJ2-7; CDR3 DNA: TGTGCCAGCAGCGTAGGGGACGGGGGCTCCTACGAGCAGTACTTC; CDR3 protein: CASSVGDGGSYEQYF
V gene: TRBV19; D gene: TRBD2; clone size: NA; J gene: TRBJ2-3; CDR3 DNA: TGTGCCAGTAGTATTGCGGGGGACACAGATACGCAGTATTTT; CDR3 protein: CASSIAGDTDTQYF
V gene: TRBV9; D gene: TRBD2; clone size: NA; J gene: TRBJ2-3; CDR3 DNA: TGTGCCAGCAGCATAGCGGGGGGGCCGGTGAGTACGCAGTATTTT; CDR3 protein: CASSIAGGPVSTQYF
V gene: TRBV5-1; D gene: NA; clone size: NA; J gene: TRBJ2-5; CDR3 DNA: TGCGCCAGCAGCGGTGGGGGGACTGAGACCCAGTACTTC; CDR3 protein: CASSGGGTETQYF
V gene: TRBV13; D gene: NA; clone size: NA; J gene: TRBJ2-4; CDR3 DNA: TGTGCCAGCAGCTTAGCTAGCGATGGGAACATTCAGTACTTC; CDR3 protein: CASSLASDGNIQYF
V gene: TRBV19; D gene: TRBD2; clone size: NA; J gene: TRBJ2-1; CDR3 DNA: TGTGCCAGTAGTATAACCGGGGGGGCTCCCAATGAGCAGTTCTTC; CDR3 protein: CASSITGGAPNEQFF
V gene: TRBV7-9; D gene: TRBD1; clone size: NA; J gene: TRBJ2-1; CDR3 DNA: TGTGCCAGAGAAGTAGGACAGGGGACCTACAATGAGCAGTTCTTC; CDR3 protein: CAREVGQGTYNEQFF
V gene: TRBV19; D gene: TRBD2; clone size: NA; J gene: TRBJ2-4; CDR3 DNA: TGTGCCAGTAGTACCGGACTAGCGGGAGAGGCCAAAAACATTCAGTACTTC; CDR3 protein: CASSTGLAGEAKNIQYF
V gene: TRBV14; D gene: NA; clone size: NA; J gene: TRBJ1-4; CDR3 DNA: TGTGCCAGCAGCCAAGATCTTGGGAGTGGAAATGAAAAACTGTTTTTT; CDR3 protein: CASSQDLGSGNEKLFF
V gene: TRBV27; D gene: NA; clone size: NA; J gene: TRBJ2-3; CDR3 DNA: TGTGCCAGCAGTTTGTCTAGACCAGATACGCAGTATTTT; CDR3 protein: CASSLSRPDTQYF
V gene: TRBV27; D gene: TRBD1; clone size: NA; J gene: TRBJ1-5; CDR3 DNA: TGTGCCAGCAGTCTAGGGACAGGCAGTCAGCCCCAGCATTTT; CDR3 protein: CASSLGTGSQPQHF
V gene: TRBV9; D gene: NA; clone size: NA; J gene: TRBJ2-5; CDR3 DNA: TGTGCCAGCAGCGTAGGACATATGGTCGTCGGGACCCAGTACTTC; CDR3 protein: CASSVGHMVVGTQYF
V gene: TRBV11-3; D gene: TRBD2; clone size: NA; J gene: TRBJ2-1; CDR3 DNA: TGTGCCAGCAGCTTAGGAGGACTAGCGACCAATGAGCAGTTCTTC; CDR3 protein: CASSLGGLATNEQFF
V gene: TRBV14; D gene: TRBD2; clone size: NA; J gene: TRBJ2-2; CDR3 DNA: TGTGCCAGCAGCCAAGATCTGGCGGGGGGGCCTTGGACCGGGGAGCTGTTTTTT; CDR3 protein: CASSQDLAGGPWTGELFF
V gene: TRBV7-7; D gene: NA; clone size: NA; J gene: TRBJ2-3; CDR3 DNA: TGTGCCAGCAGCTTACTGAGGACAGATACGCAGTATTTT; CDR3 protein: CASSLLRTDTQYF
V gene: TRBV29-1; D gene: TRBD2; clone size: NA; J gene: TRBJ2-1; CDR3 DNA: TGCAGCGTTGTTGGGACTAGCGGCGGGAATGAGCAGTTCTTC; CDR3 protein: CSVVGTSGGNEQFF
V gene: TRBV5-4; D gene: TRBD2; clone size: NA; J gene: TRBJ2-1; CDR3 DNA: TGTGCCAGCGCGAGGACTAGCGGGAATTACTACAATGAGCAGTTCTTC; CDR3 protein: CASARTSGNYYNEQFF
V gene: TRBV7-2; D gene: NA; clone size: NA; J gene: TRBJ1-2; CDR3 DNA: TGTGCCAGCAGCTTACTTCCAGGGGATGTCTATGGCTACACCTTC; CDR3 protein: CASSLLPGDVYGYTF
V gene: TRBV15; D gene: TRBD2; clone size: NA; J gene: TRBJ2-3; CDR3 DNA: TGTGCCACCAGCAGAGATTCCGCGGGGGGCGGAACAGATACGCAGTATTTT; CDR3 protein: CATSRDSAGGGTDTQYF
V gene: TRBV4-2; D gene: TRBD2; clone size: NA; J gene: TRBJ2-1; CDR3 DNA: TGTGCCAGCAGCCAACAGACTAGCGGGGGGCCCCCTTACACAGCGCAGTTCTTC; CDR3 protein: CASSQQTSGGPPYTAQFF
V gene: TRBV29-1; D gene: TRBD2; clone size: NA; J gene: TRBJ2-7; CDR3 DNA: TGCAGCGCCATATCCGGGACTAGTCTTCCCGAGCAGTACTTC; CDR3 protein: CSAISGTSLPEQYF
V gene: TRBV19; D gene: TRBD1; clone size: few; J gene: TRBJ2-7; CDR3 DNA: TGTGCCAGTAGTATTACAGGGGCCTCCACCTACGAGCAGTACTTC; CDR3 protein: CASSITGASTYEQYF
V gene: TRBV2; D gene: TRBD1; clone size: NA; J gene: TRBJ1-5; CDR3 DNA: TGTGCCAGCAATGGACAGGGTGGTCAGCCCCAGCATTTT; CDR3 protein: CASNGQGGQPQHF
V gene: TRBV5-1; D gene: NA; clone size: few; J gene: TRBJ1-1; CDR3 DNA: TGCGCCAGCAGCTTGGGGGTGGGGGCCAAAAACACTGAAGCTTTCTTT; CDR3 protein: CASSLGVGAKNTEAFF
V gene: TRBV5-1; D gene: TRBD2; clone size: NA; J gene: TRBJ2-1; CDR3 DNA: TGCGCCAGCAGCCAAGCGGGGAACAATGAGCAGTTCTTC; CDR3 protein: CASSQAGNNEQFF
V gene: TRBV5-6; D gene: NA; clone size: NA; J gene: TRBJ2-7; CDR3 DNA: TGTGCCAGCAGCTTGAGGGTCCGGCAGGTGAGGGCCTACGAGCAGTACTTC; CDR3 protein: CASSLRVRQVRAYEQYF
V gene: TRBV7-9; D gene: NA; clone size: NA; J gene: TRBJ2-7; CDR3 DNA: TGTGCCAGCAGCTTGTCCGCTAATTCGTTTTACGAGCAGTACTTC; CDR3 protein: CASSLSANSFYEQYF
V gene: TRBV19; D gene: TRBD2; clone size: NA; J gene: TRBJ2-1; CDR3 DNA: TGTGCCAGTACCCTCGTTCCTAGCGGGGGATACAATGAGCAGTTCTTC; CDR3 protein: CASTLVPSGGYNEQFF
V gene: TRBV7-3; D gene: NA; clone size: NA; J gene: TRBJ2-7; CDR3 DNA: TGTGCCAGCAGCTGGGACTCCAACTACGAGCAGTACTTC; CDR3 protein: CASSWDSNYEQYF
V gene: TRBV2; D gene: NA; clone size: once; J gene: TRBJ2-4; CDR3 DNA: TGTGCCAGCCTTTTTAGAGGTGCAAACATTCAGTACTTC; CDR3 protein: CASLFRGANIQYF
V gene: TRBV29-1; D gene: NA; clone size: NA; J gene: TRBJ2-3; CDR3 DNA: TGCAGCGTTGATTGGCGGGAACGCACAGATACGCAGTATTTT; CDR3 protein: CSVDWRERTDTQYF
V gene: TRBV9; D gene: NA; clone size: NA; J gene: TRBJ2-3; CDR3 DNA: TGTGCCAGCAGCCCAATACAGGGTTCCACAGATACGCAGTATTTT; CDR3 protein: CASSPIQGSTDTQYF
V gene: TRBV10-2; D gene: TRBD2; clone size: NA; J gene: TRBJ2-2; CDR3 DNA: TGCGCCGGAAGGGGACTAGTGAACGGGGAGCTGTTTTTT; CDR3 protein: CAGRGLVNGELFF
V gene: TRBV27; D gene: NA; clone size: once; J gene: TRBJ2-7; CDR3 DNA: TGTGCCAGCAGTTTACAGGGGAGCTCCTACGAGCAGTACTTC; CDR3 protein: CASSLQGSSYEQYF
V gene: TRBV2; D gene: NA; clone size: NA; J gene: TRBJ2-7; CDR3 DNA: TGTGCCAGCAATGGGGGGATAGGCTACGAGCAGTACTTC; CDR3 protein: CASNGGIGYEQYF